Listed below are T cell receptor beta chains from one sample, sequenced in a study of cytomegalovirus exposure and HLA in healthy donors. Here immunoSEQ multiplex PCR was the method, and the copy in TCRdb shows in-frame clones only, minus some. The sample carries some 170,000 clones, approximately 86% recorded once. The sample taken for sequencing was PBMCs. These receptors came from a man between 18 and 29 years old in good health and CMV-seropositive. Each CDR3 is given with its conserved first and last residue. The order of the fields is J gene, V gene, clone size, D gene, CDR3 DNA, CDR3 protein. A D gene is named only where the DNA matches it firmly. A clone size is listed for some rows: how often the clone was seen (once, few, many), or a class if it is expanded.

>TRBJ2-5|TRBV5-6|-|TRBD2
TGTGCCAGCAGCGGACTAGCGGGGGGCCGTGGGGAGACCCAGTACTTC
CASSGLAGGRGETQYF
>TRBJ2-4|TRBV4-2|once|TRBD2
TGTGCCAGCAGCCAAGATCTAGCGGGGGTCTGGGCCAAAAACATTCAGTACTTC
CASSQDLAGVWAKNIQYF
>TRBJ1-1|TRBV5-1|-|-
TGCGCCAGCAGCTTGATTACTGGGGAGACTGAAGCTTTCTTT
CASSLITGETEAFF
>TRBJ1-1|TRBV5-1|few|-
TGCGCCAGCAGCTTACAGGGCTGGGGGAACACTGAAGCTTTCTTT
CASSLQGWGNTEAFF
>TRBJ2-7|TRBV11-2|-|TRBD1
TGTGCCAGCAGCTTGGGACAGGGTCGCGAGCAGTACTTC
CASSLGQGREQYF
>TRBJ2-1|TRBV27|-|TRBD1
TGTGCCAGCAGTTTAAGGGCCGGGACAGACTACAATGAGCAGTTCTTC
CASSLRAGTDYNEQFF
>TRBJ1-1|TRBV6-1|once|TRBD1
TGTGCCAGCAGTGAAGCGCGCAGGGGGCAACGAGCTTTCTTT
CASSEARRGQRAFF
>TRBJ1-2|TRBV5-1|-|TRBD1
TGCGCCAGCAGCTTGGGGACAGGGAGTGGCTACACCTTC
CASSLGTGSGYTF
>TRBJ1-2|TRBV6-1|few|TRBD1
TGTGCCAGCAGGCCCGGGACAGACTATGGCTACACCTTC
CASRPGTDYGYTF
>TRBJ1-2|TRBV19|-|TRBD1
TGTGCCAGTAGTCCCCGGACAGGGACTAACTATGGCTACACCTTC
CASSPRTGTNYGYTF
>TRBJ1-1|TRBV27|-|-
TGTGCCAGCAGTCTGCAGGGAATGAACACTGAAGCTTTCTTT
CASSLQGMNTEAFF
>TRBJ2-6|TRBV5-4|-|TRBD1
TGTGCCAGCAGCTTGATGACAGGGGGCGCGGGCGGGGCCAACGTCCTGACTTTC
CASSLMTGGAGGANVLTF
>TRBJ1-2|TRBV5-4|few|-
TGTGCCAGCAGCCCCCCGGGGTCGATTCTCCGTGGCTACACCTTC
CASSPPGSILRGYTF
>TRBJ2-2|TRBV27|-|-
TGTGCCAGCAGTTGGTCGGGTGGGGGGGCCGACACCGGGGAGCTGTTTTTT
CASSWSGGGADTGELFF
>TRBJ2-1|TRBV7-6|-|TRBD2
TGTGCCAGCAGCCCCTGGCTAGCGGTTAGGATAGAGCAGTTCTTC
CASSPWLAVRIEQFF
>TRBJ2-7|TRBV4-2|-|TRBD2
TGTGCCAGCAGCCAACGGGAGGGCCCCTACGAGCAGTACTTC
CASSQREGPYEQYF
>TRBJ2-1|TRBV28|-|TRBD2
TGTGCCAGCAGTTTATTATCTTTGGCGGGGGGGCATTTGGAGCAGTTCTTC
CASSLLSLAGGHLEQFF
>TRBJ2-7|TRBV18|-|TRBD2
TGTGCCAGCTCACTCGGGACTAGCACAGAGCAGTACTTC
CASSLGTSTEQYF
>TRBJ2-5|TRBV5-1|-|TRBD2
TGCGCCAGCAGCGTTGGACTAGCACTGTACCAAGAGACCCAGTACTTC
CASSVGLALYQETQYF
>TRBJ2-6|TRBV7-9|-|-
TGTGCCAGCAACACCCAGTCTGGGGCCAACGTCCTGACTTTC
CASNTQSGANVLTF
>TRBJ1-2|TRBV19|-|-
TGTGCCAGTAGTCCGGCGGCTCAATTCGGGATTGATGGCTACACCTTC
CASSPAAQFGIDGYTF
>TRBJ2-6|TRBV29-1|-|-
TGCAGCGTCCCCGAGCCTGGGGCCAACGTCCTGACTTTC
CSVPEPGANVLTF
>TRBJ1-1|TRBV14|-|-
TGTGCCAGCAGCTACGGGACACCGTTCTGGGGTAACACTGAAGCTTTCTTT
CASSYGTPFWGNTEAFF
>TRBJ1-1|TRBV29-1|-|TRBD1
TGCAGCCCACAGGGGGCTCCCCCCGAAGCTTTCTTT
CSPQGAPPEAFF
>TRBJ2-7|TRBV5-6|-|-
TGTGCCAGCAGCTTGAAGTCACCAGTTTACGAGCAGTACTTC
CASSLKSPVYEQYF
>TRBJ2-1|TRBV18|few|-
TGTGCCAGCTCACCGGTACGGGATGAGCAGTTCTTC
CASSPVRDEQFF
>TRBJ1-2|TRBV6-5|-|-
TGTGCCAGCAGAGTAGAGGATAACTATGGCTACACCTTC
CASRVEDNYGYTF
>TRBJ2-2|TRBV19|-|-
TGTGCCGGACGGACGGGAAGAACCGGGGAGCTGTTTTTT
CAGRTGRTGELFF
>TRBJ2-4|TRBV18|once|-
TGTGCCAGCTCACCCCCGACAGGCGGAGCCAAAAACATTCAGTACTTC
CASSPPTGGAKNIQYF
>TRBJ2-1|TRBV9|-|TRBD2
TGTGCCAGCAGCTCGGGGCGGGGGGCCTACAATGAGCAGTTCTTC
CASSSGRGAYNEQFF